One sample yielded the 10 T cell receptor beta chains listed below, sequenced in a study of T cell repertoires in cytomegalovirus infection. No cognate antigen is known for these TCRs. TCRdb re-called the reads through MiXCR, storing one row per CDR3 protein. The sample contains 360,000 or so distinct CDR3 sequences, nearly 35% of which appear only once. Sequenced here: cultured PBMCs, sampled from culture after CMV antigen stimulation. The receptor source for this set is a human donor in good health (CMV status not recorded). Some clones in this sample may be carry-over from other donors' samples.

J is TRBJ1-2 and V is TRBV7-9; D remains unclear. V lost 10 bases and J 3 bases, leaving 18 bases between the germline ends. The germline gives CDR1 SEHNR, CDR2 FQNEAQ (reference sequence). The CDR3 contains 14 residues. CDR3 in amino acids: CAILKRATDYGYTF. The CDR3, as DNA: TGTGCCATCTTGAAACGAGCGACCGACTATGGCTACACCTTC.

V usage is TRBV6-5 and J usage is TRBJ1-1; 7 nucleotides line up with TRBD1. CDR1 MNHEY and CDR2 SVGAGI come from the germline V gene. This CDR3 comprises 16 residues. The V segment lost 2 bases and the J segment 3 bases; nucleotides outside the gene matches: 9. This CDR3 is CASSYTPAGGDTEAFF. For the CDR3, the DNA is TGTGCCAGCAGTTACACGCCGGCAGGGGGGGACACTGAAGCTTTCTTT.

V and J are TRBV18 and TRBJ1-2; 10 nucleotides agree with TRBD1. The length of the CDR3 is 16 residues. With V trimmed by 3 bases and J by 4 bases, 8 bases remained unmatched. Per the germline V gene, CDR1 is KGHSH and CDR2 is LQKENI. CDR3: CASSPLGTGDFYGYTF. The CDR3 DNA follows: TGTGCCAGCTCACCCCTTGGGACAGGGGATTTCTATGGCTACACCTTC. The variable domain in full, completed from reference TRBV18 and TRBJ1-2, reads NAGVMQNPRHLVRRRGQEARLRCSPMKGHSHVYWYRQLPEEGLKFMVYLQKENIIDESGMPKERFSAEFPKEGPSILRIQQVVRGDSAAYFCASSPLGTGDFYGYTFGSGTRLTVV.

This clonotype was seen a handful of times. As DNA, the CDR3 is TGTGCCAGCAGTCTACCCGGGACTAGATCCGGCGAGCAGTACTTC. Its translation is CASSLPGTRSGEQYF. This rearrangement joins TRBV12-3 or TRBV12-4 to TRBJ2-7, with TRBD2 matching 8 bases. There are 15 residues in the CDR3. The V and J ends lost 5 bases and 6 bases, in that order; junction bases with no gene match: 12.

This clonotype was seen only a few times. V gene TRBV7-2 combines with J gene TRBJ2-5; possibly TRBD1 for D (8 bases). CDR3 length equals 16 residues. Germline-derived CDR1 and CDR2 are SGHTA and FQGNSA. The ends were cut back, 5 bases at V and 5 bases at J, with 21 bases in the middle. CDR3 in DNA: TGTGCCAGCAGCCGACAGGGGACTATCCGGGAGGAGACCCAGTACTTC. This gives the protein CASSRQGTIREETQYF. Variable domain in full (rest from reference TRBV7-2 and TRBJ2-5): GAGVSQSPSNKVTEKGKDVELRCDPISGHTALYWYRQSLGQGLEFLIYFQGNSAPDKSGLPSDRFSAERTGGSVSTLTIQRTQQEDSAVYLCASSRQGTIREETQYFGPGTRLLVL.

V usage is TRBV6-2 or TRBV6-3 and J usage is TRBJ2-7, with 7 bases identical to TRBD2. The CDR3 contains 14 residues. Germline V lookup: CDR1 MNHEY, CDR2 SVGEGT. The V and J ends lost 5 bases and 1 base, in that order; junction bases with no gene match: 5. The CDR3 bases are TGTGCCAGCAGTCTGCTAGCGGAGTCCTACGAGCAGTACGTC. Translation: CASSLLAESYEQYV.

J is TRBJ1-5 and V is TRBV28; 9 bases are shared with TRBD1. V dropped 3 bases and J dropped 1; count of bases not matched to a gene: 10. The CDR3 loop spans 18 amino acids. In germline, CDR1 is MDHEN, CDR2 SYDVKM. DNA of the CDR3: TGTGCCAGCAGTTTTTGGGGACAGGGAGGGAGCAGCAATCAGCCCCAGCATTTT. This gives the protein CASSFWGQGGSSNQPQHF. Supplemented by reference TRBV28 and TRBJ1-5, the full variable domain reads DVKVTQSSRYLVKRTGEKVFLECVQDMDHENMFWYRQDPGLGLRLIYFSYDVKMKEKGDIPEGYSVSREKKERFSLILESASTNQTSMYLCASSFWGQGGSSNQPQHFGDGTRLSIL.

V and J are TRBV19 and TRBJ2-5; D is unresolved. CDR3 size: 14 residues. V was cut by 1 base and J by 0 bases, with 6 bases left in between. Germline V gives CDR1 LNHDA, CDR2 SQIVND (reference sequence). The CDR3 spells CASSIAQNQETQYF. In DNA form, the CDR3 reads TGTGCCAGTAGTATAGCGCAGAACCAAGAGACCCAGTACTTC.

In its sample, this clonotype was seen a few times. This chain links TRBV20-1 with TRBJ1-1, with D possibly being TRBD1 (6 bases). Trimming took off 1 base at V and 9 bases at J, with 21 bases between the two ends. Germline CDR1 DFQATT, CDR2 SNEGSKA (reference sequence). This CDR3 comprises 15 residues. DNA for the CDR3: TGCAGTGCTAGAGGGGGGGCAGTCCCAGGGTCTCAAGCTTTCTTT. Its protein product is CSARGGAVPGSQAFF.

The chain uses TRBV4-1 and TRBJ1-5, with 7 bases lining up with TRBD1. Germline-derived CDR1 and CDR2 are MGHRA and YSYEKL. The CDR3 is 16 amino acids. V was clipped by 3 bases and J by 4 bases; unmatched bases: 9. The chain's CDR3 is CASSHPQGLGNQPQHF. CDR3 bases: TGCGCCAGCAGCCATCCACAGGGGCTGGGGAATCAGCCCCAGCATTTT.